A single sample gave rise to the 26 T cell receptor beta chains below, sequenced in a study of cytomegalovirus exposure and HLA in healthy donors. The primer mix had 60 Vbeta and 13 Jbeta primers. Assay: immunoSEQ multiplex PCR; the TCRdb copy retains only in-frame clones and omits some. This sample has 150,000 to 200,000 clones, with roughly 80% found just once. What was sequenced was PBMCs. These TCRs come from a woman aged 45 to 65 in good health and CMV-seronegative.

The chain carries TRBV5-1 and TRBJ2-7; TRBD1 is a possible D gene (6 bases). CDR3 length: 16 amino acids. CDR1 is SGHRS and CDR2 is YFSETQ in the germline V gene. The V gene lost 4 bases and the J gene lost 4 bases, with 21 bases spanning the gap. The CDR3 loop reads CASSRGQGRGLYEQYF. In DNA form, the CDR3 reads TGCGCCAGCAGCAGAGGGCAGGGGAGAGGATTATACGAGCAGTACTTC.

The CDR3 region has the DNA TGTGCCAGCACCCACCGGGACACAGACTACGAGCAGTACTTC. Its translation: CASTHRDTDYEQYF. The chain links TRBV7-2 to TRBJ2-7, with D possibly TRBD1 on 6 matching bases. V was clipped by 7 bases and J by 3 bases, with 16 bases between them. Germline values: CDR1 SGHTA, CDR2 FQGNSA. The CDR3 length is 14 residues. Variable domain in full (rest from reference TRBV7-2 and TRBJ2-7): GAGVSQSPSNKVTEKGKDVELRCDPISGHTALYWYRQSLGQGLEFLIYFQGNSAPDKSGLPSDRFSAERTGGSVSTLTIQRTQQEDSAVYLCASTHRDTDYEQYFGPGTRLTVT.

In DNA form, the CDR3 reads TGTGCCAGCAGCCTGGACAGGACGAGCTCCTATAATTCACCCCTCCACTTT. Translation gives CASSLDRTSSYNSPLHF. The chain recombines TRBV9 with TRBJ1-6; the match to TRBD1 covers 7 bases. From germline, CDR1 is SGDLS and CDR2 YYNGEE. Trimming took 4 bases from V and 0 from J; bases not matched to a gene: 7. CDR3 length: 17 amino acids.

This rearrangement joins TRBV29-1 to TRBJ2-1; 7 positions agree with TRBD1. This CDR3 comprises 14 residues. Germline CDR1 reads SQVTM; CDR2 reads ANQGSEA. The V segment lost 4 bases and the J segment 1 base; nucleotides outside the gene matches: 4. CDR3 sequence: CSVGDSPSYNEQFF. In DNA, the CDR3 is TGCAGCGTTGGGGACAGCCCTTCCTACAATGAGCAGTTCTTC.

This clone was counted between two and nine times. The genes are TRBV2 and TRBJ2-6; the D is unclear. This CDR3 contains 14 residues. The germline V gene encodes CDR1 SNHLY and CDR2 FYNNEI. The V end lost 7 bases, the J end lost 0 bases, and 7 bases lay between the germline ends. CDR3 in DNA: TGTGCCAGCACAGATAACTCTGGGGCCAACGTCCTGACTTTC. This encodes CASTDNSGANVLTF.

V usage is TRBV27 and J usage is TRBJ2-3; 10 bases line up with TRBD2. Germline CDR1 and CDR2: MNHEY and SMNVEV (reference sequence). The CDR3 extends over 15 amino acids. J gave up 6 bases and V 3 bases, and 6 bases lay outside the gene matches. The CDR3 region has the DNA TGTGCCAGCAGTTTTTCAGCGGGAGGGCTCGATACGCAGTATTTT. It yields the protein CASSFSAGGLDTQYF.

The V and J genes are TRBV10-1 and TRBJ2-7, with 7 bases matching TRBD1. The CDR3 consists of 14 residues. In germline, CDR1 is WNHNN, CDR2 SYGVQD (reference sequence). Trimming took 3 bases from V and 2 from J; bases not matched to a gene: 4. DNA for the CDR3: TGCGCCAGCAGTGAAGGGGGCGGCGCCTACGAGCAGTACTTC. Translated, it gives CASSEGGGAYEQYF.

This clone came up once. The chain has TRBV6-5 and TRBJ1-2; D perhaps matches TRBD1 (6 bases). CDR3 length: 12 amino acids. V dropped 4 bases and J dropped 4 bases, with 7 bases sitting between them. Looked up from germline, CDR1 is MNHEY and CDR2 is SVGAGI. In DNA, the CDR3 is TGTGCCAGCAGTTCACAGGGCTATGGCTACACCTTC. It yields the protein CASSSQGYGYTF.

The rearrangement joins TRBV7-2 to TRBJ2-3; 11 bases agree with TRBD2. Germline trimming cut 5 bases from V and 4 bases from J; bases unmatched to any gene: 5. From germline, CDR1 is SGHTA and CDR2 FQGNSA. CDR3 length: 15 residues. CDR3 nucleotides: TGTGCCAGCAGCCTTAGCGGGAGGGTTTCAGATACGCAGTATTTT. Protein: CASSLSGRVSDTQYF.

This clone has just a few counts. The chain joins TRBV4-2 to TRBJ1-2; D remains ambiguous. The length of the CDR3 is 14 residues. Germline CDR1 reads LGHNA; CDR2 reads YNFKEQ. V lost 2 bases, J lost 4 bases, and 11 bases lay in between. The CDR3 loop reads CASSQITGSYGYTF. CDR3 bases: TGTGCCAGCAGCCAAATTACGGGGTCCTATGGCTACACCTTC.

The chain uses TRBV7-8 and TRBJ2-2, with 12 bases lining up with TRBD1. V was pared by 6 bases and J by 6 bases, with 8 bases of the junction left unmatched. The CDR3 is 16 amino acids. Germline V lookup: CDR1 SGHVS, CDR2 FQNEAQ. The CDR3 loop reads CASSNRDRGPAGELFF. CDR3 in DNA: TGTGCCAGCAGTAACCGGGACAGGGGGCCAGCCGGGGAGCTGTTTTTT. The full variable domain, rest sourced from reference TRBV7-8 and TRBJ2-2, is GAGVSQSPRYKVAKRGQDVALRCDPISGHVSLFWYQQALGQGPEFLTYFQNEAQLDKSGLPSDRFFAERPEGSVSTLKIQRTQQEDSAVYLCASSNRDRGPAGELFFGEGSRLTVL.

The chain links TRBV7-9 to TRBJ1-2, with 8 nucleotides matching TRBD1. The CDR3 sequence is 13 residues long. CDR1 and CDR2 (germline): SEHNR, FQNEAQ (reference sequence). V shed 4 bases, J shed 6 bases, and the junction held 4 bases outside the gene matches. The CDR3 DNA reads TGTGCCAGCAGCTCAGAACAGGGGGATGGCTACACCTTC. Amino acid sequence: CASSSEQGDGYTF. The full variable domain, its missing parts supplied by reference TRBV7-9 and TRBJ1-2, is DTGVSQNPRHKITKRGQNVTFRCDPISEHNRLYWYRQTLGQGPEFLTYFQNEAQLEKSRLLSDRFSAERPKGSFSTLEIQRTEQGDSAMYLCASSSEQGDGYTFGSGTRLTVV.

This rearrangement joins TRBV4-2 to TRBJ2-5; D remains ambiguous. TRBJ2-7 matches the DNA end more closely, so the J call is doubtful. This CDR3 has 15 amino acids. Germline V gene lookup returns CDR1 LGHNA and CDR2 YNFKEQ. CDR3 in DNA: TGTGCCAGCAGCCCCCTTGTCGACAACTCCTACGAGCAGTACTTC. Residues: CASSPLVDNSYEQYF.

V is TRBV5-1 and J is TRBJ2-1; 11 bases line up with TRBD2. The V and J ends lost 3 bases and 6 bases, in that order; junction bases with no gene match: 2. From germline, CDR1 is SGHRS and CDR2 YFSETQ. The CDR3 is 14 residues long. The CDR3 reads CASSSTSGSNEQFF. The CDR3 DNA reads as TGCGCCAGCAGCTCCACTAGCGGGAGCAATGAGCAGTTCTTC.

The chain joins TRBV6-5 to TRBJ1-4; D ambiguous. This CDR3 is 13 amino acids long. V was pared by 2 bases and J by 5 bases, with 6 bases between. Germline lookup yields CDR1 MNHEY and CDR2 SVGAGI. The CDR3 here is CASSYDTNEKLFF. The DNA for the CDR3 is TGTGCCAGCAGTTACGACACGAATGAAAAACTGTTTTTT.

The V and J genes are TRBV5-5 and TRBJ1-1, with D tentatively TRBD1 (6 bases). The CDR3 has 14 amino acids. Between the trimmed V and J ends, which lost 3 bases and 0 bases, there was a span of 9 bases. Germline-derived CDR1 and CDR2 are SGHKS and YYEKEE (reference sequence). The CDR3 nucleotides read TGTGCCAGCAGCTACGGGACAATGAACACTGAAGCTTTCTTT. Encoded protein: CASSYGTMNTEAFF.

The chain combines TRBV7-2 with TRBJ2-3, with D possibly being TRBD1 (6 bases). Germline V gene lookup returns CDR1 SGHTA and CDR2 FQGNSA. The CDR3 runs to 15 residues. V was cut by 6 bases and J by 1 base, with 14 bases left in between. The CDR3 sequence is CASRYDRLRTDTQYF. The DNA for the CDR3 is TGTGCCAGCAGATACGACAGGCTCCGCACAGATACGCAGTATTTT.

The CDR3 region is CASSPTGGTAQYF. In DNA, the CDR3 is TGTGCCAGCAGTCCAACAGGGGGAACGGCCCAGTACTTC. The chain combines TRBV28 with TRBJ2-5; 8 nucleotides line up with TRBD1. After removal of 5 bases from V and 9 bases from J, the junction contained 8 bases not matched to a gene. Looked up from germline, CDR1 is MDHEN and CDR2 is SYDVKM. The CDR3 consists of 13 residues. Based on the CDR3 plus reference TRBV28 and TRBJ2-5, the full variable domain is DVKVTQSSRYLVKRTGEKVFLECVQDMDHENMFWYRQDPGLGLRLIYFSYDVKMKEKGDIPEGYSVSREKKERFSLILESASTNQTSMYLCASSPTGGTAQYFGPGTRLLVL.

The V gene is TRBV2, the J gene TRBJ1-2, with D hard to call. The CDR3 extends over 16 amino acids. Germline V gives CDR1 SNHLY, CDR2 FYNNEI. The ends were cut back, 8 bases at V and 2 bases at J, with 21 bases in the middle. This CDR3 is CASSFSPGSINYGYTF. The CDR3 DNA reads TGTGCCAGCTCTTTTTCCCCGGGGTCTATCAACTATGGCTACACCTTC. The entire variable domain, with the rest obtained from reference TRBV2 and TRBJ1-2, is as follows: EPEVTQTPSHQVTQMGQEVILRCVPISNHLYFYWYRQILGQKVEFLVSFYNNEISEKSEIFDDQFSVERPDGSNFTLKIRSTKLEDSAMYFCASSFSPGSINYGYTFGSGTRLTVV.

This clone was counted only a few times. The chain is built from TRBV10-3 and TRBJ1-1; TRBD1 aligns across 10 bases. The CDR3 runs to 16 residues. Germline V gene lookup returns CDR1 ENHRY and CDR2 SYGVKD. The V gene end was trimmed by 3 bases and the J gene end by 5 bases; junction bases not matched to a gene: 9. CDR3 sequence reads: CAISEWGTGEGTEAFF. The CDR3 nucleotides are TGTGCCATCAGTGAATGGGGGACAGGGGAAGGGACTGAAGCTTTCTTT.

The chain combines TRBV6-1 with TRBJ2-2; D is perhaps TRBD2 (5 bases). Germline values: CDR1 MNHNS, CDR2 SASEGT. The CDR3 spans 15 residues. The V gene lost 3 bases and the J gene lost 3 bases, with 11 bases spanning the gap. The chain's CDR3 is CASSESGFYTGELFF. The CDR3 DNA reads as TGTGCCAGCAGTGAGAGCGGCTTCTACACCGGGGAGCTGTTTTTT.

This sequence joins TRBV9 and TRBJ2-5; a weak D match, TRBD1 (7 bases). V lost 0 bases, J lost 3 bases, and 12 bases lay in between. The germline V gene has CDR1 SGDLS and CDR2 YYNGEE. The CDR3 loop spans 15 amino acids. In nucleotides, the CDR3 is TGTGCCAGCAGCGTAGCGGGCAGGGGGGAAGAGACCCAGTACTTC. This codes for CASSVAGRGEETQYF.

The CDR3 loop reads CASSSLAGGVEQFF. The CDR3 DNA reads TGTGCCAGCAGTTCTCTAGCGGGAGGGGTCGAGCAGTTCTTC. This sequence joins TRBV6-7 and TRBJ2-1; TRBD2 aligns across 12 bases. TRBV6-7 carries the ORF label, with uncertain function. The CDR3 has 14 amino acids. V gave up 4 bases and J gave up 10 bases; unmatched junction bases: 5.

V and J are TRBV2 and TRBJ2-2; 8 bases align to TRBD1. The junction had 11 bases not matched to a gene; V was cut back by 5 bases and J by 6 bases. The CDR3 runs 16 residues. CDR1 is SNHLY and CDR2 is FYNNEI in the germline V gene. CDR3 residues: CASSPMDRVGPGELFF. CDR3 bases: TGTGCCAGCAGTCCTATGGACAGGGTGGGGCCCGGGGAGCTGTTTTTT.

V and J are TRBV7-6 and TRBJ2-3; D unresolved. CDR3 length: 16 residues. V dropped 0 bases and J dropped 3 bases, with 13 bases sitting between them. Per germline, CDR1 SGHVS and CDR2 FNYEAQ. The CDR3 loop reads CASSLALAGRTDTQYF. DNA of the CDR3: TGTGCCAGCAGCTTAGCCTTGGCAGGCCGAACAGATACGCAGTATTTT.

This chain joins TRBV19 and TRBJ1-1, with 8 bases aligning to TRBD1. This CDR3 has 16 amino acids. From germline, CDR1 is LNHDA and CDR2 SQIVND (reference sequence). After removal of 0 bases from V and 6 bases from J, the junction contained 9 bases not matched to a gene. The CDR3 region has the DNA TGTGCCAGTAGTATAGAGAGGACAGGGCGGAGGGCTGAAGCTTTCTTT. Translating it yields CASSIERTGRRAEAFF.